This passage covers 17 T cell receptor beta chains from one sample sequenced in a study of cytomegalovirus exposure and HLA in healthy donors. In the PCR, 60 Vbeta and 13 Jbeta primers were used. Clones were read by immunoSEQ multiplex PCR, and TCRdb kept only the in-frame ones, dropping some. Altogether about 110,000 clones are present, 55% to 65% being singletons, with the ten largest covering 3.5% to 4%. Sample: PBMCs. The receptors derive from a man younger than 45 in good health and CMV-seropositive.

The chain couples TRBV4-1 to TRBJ2-5, with 8 bases matching TRBD2. The germline V gene encodes CDR1 MGHRA and CDR2 YSYEKL. V gave up 3 bases and J gave up 2 bases; unmatched junction bases: 14. This CDR3 is built from 18 residues. The CDR3 DNA follows: TGCGCCAGCAGCCACAAGATCTGGCGGGGGGCAATACAAGAGACCCAGTACTTC. Translation: CASSHKIWRGAIQETQYF.

The chain joins TRBV7-2 to TRBJ2-3; the match to TRBD1 covers 8 bases. This CDR3 contains 16 residues. CDR1 is SGHTA and CDR2 is FQGNSA in the germline V gene. V shed 5 bases, J shed 2 bases, and the junction held 9 bases outside the gene matches. The CDR3: CASSGQGGLSTDTQYF. The CDR3 nucleotides read TGTGCCAGCAGCGGACAGGGAGGACTCTCCACAGATACGCAGTATTTT.

The rearrangement joins TRBV7-9 to TRBJ1-4; D gene uncertain. The CDR3 contains 14 residues. In germline, CDR1 is SEHNR, CDR2 FQNEAQ (reference sequence). Trimming left V 3 bases short and J 3 bases short, with 8 bases between. The CDR3, as DNA: TGTGCCAGCAGCTTTTCGGGAGCTAATGAAAAACTGTTTTTT. Its protein product is CASSFSGANEKLFF.

This clone has only a few counts. This chain connects TRBV6-1 to TRBJ2-3; maybe TRBD2 (7 bases). Trimming removed 4 bases at V and 10 bases at J, with 24 bases between. CDR1 MNHNS and CDR2 SASEGT come from the germline V gene. This CDR3 has 16 amino acids. The CDR3 loop is CASSGVRGAPYPPQYF. The CDR3 DNA reads as TGTGCCAGCAGTGGGGTACGGGGGGCCCCCTACCCCCCGCAGTATTTT.

The chain recombines TRBV19 with TRBJ2-6; D remains ambiguous. This CDR3 contains 13 residues. The V end lost 6 bases, the J end lost 1 base, and 4 bases lay between the germline ends. Germline assignment: CDR1 LNHDA and CDR2 SQIVND (reference sequence). The CDR3 DNA sequence: TGTGCCAGTAGCAATTCTGGGGCCAACGTCCTGACTTTC. It translates to CASSNSGANVLTF.

V is TRBV4-1 and J is TRBJ1-1; possible D gene TRBD1, 6 bases. Trimming took off 6 bases at V and 9 bases at J, with 20 bases between the two ends. Germline CDR1 MGHRA, CDR2 YSYEKL. The CDR3 sequence is 14 residues long. CDR3 sequence (DNA): TGCGCCAGCAGACAACTTGGACAGCTCCCTAAAGCTTTCTTT. Protein sequence: CASRQLGQLPKAFF.

This clone has more than one count but fewer than ten. The gene calls are TRBV7-9 and TRBJ2-3; D might be TRBD1 (6 bases). V lost 3 bases, J lost 1 base, and 11 bases lay in between. The CDR3 is 15 residues long. From germline, CDR1 is SEHNR and CDR2 FQNEAQ (reference sequence). The CDR3 DNA sequence: TGTGCCAGCAGCTTTGCGACAGGCGGCACAGATACGCAGTATTTT. It yields the protein CASSFATGGTDTQYF.

The genes are TRBV9 and TRBJ1-2; TRBD1 aligns across 7 bases. Germline V lookup: CDR1 SGDLS, CDR2 YYNGEE. The CDR3 runs to 13 residues. V lost 0 bases to trimming and J lost 7 bases; unmatched junction nucleotides: 3. The DNA of the CDR3 is TGTGCCAGCAGCGTAGGGCAGGGGGGTGGCTACACCTTC. Its protein is CASSVGQGGGYTF.

The chain is built from TRBV19 and TRBJ2-1; TRBD2 matches 10 bases. The germline CDR1 and CDR2 sequences are LNHDA and SQIVND (reference sequence). J gave up 4 bases and V 8 bases, and 2 bases lay outside the gene matches. CDR3 length equals 13 residues. The CDR3 here is CASELAGYNEQFF. DNA for the CDR3: TGTGCCAGTGAACTAGCGGGATACAATGAGCAGTTCTTC.

This clone was detected a few times. This chain joins TRBV15 and TRBJ2-2; 7 bases are shared with TRBD1. With 3 bases clipped from V and 7 bases from J, the junction kept 8 bases outside the gene matches. The CDR3 has 15 residues. The germline CDR1 and CDR2 sequences are LNHNV and YYDKDF (reference sequence). In DNA form, the CDR3 reads TGTGCCACCAGCAGGACTGCAGGGGGAGTCGGGGAGCTGTTTTTT. It translates to CATSRTAGGVGELFF.

The gene calls are TRBV19 and TRBJ1-5, with a tentative D call TRBD1 (6 bases). The CDR3 runs 15 residues. Trimming pared 6 bases from V and 2 bases from J, leaving 14 bases between. Germline-derived CDR1 and CDR2 are LNHDA and SQIVND (reference sequence). The CDR3 sequence: CASSPTGLGNQPQHF. The CDR3 DNA sequence: TGTGCCAGTAGCCCGACAGGTCTCGGCAATCAGCCCCAGCATTTT.

The chain has TRBV21-1 and TRBJ2-3; the table's D call of TRBD2 was not tested on the DNA. TRBV21-1 is recorded as a pseudogene. This CDR3 spans 13 amino acids. The CDR3 protein is CAQPLIPLDTQYF. Here the CDR3 DNA reads TGTGCCCAACCCCTTATCCCACTAGATACGCAGTATTTT.

This clone turned up a few times. This chain connects TRBV9 to TRBJ2-5; 10 positions match TRBD1. The germline V gene encodes CDR1 SGDLS and CDR2 YYNGEE. This CDR3 has 15 amino acids. V was pared by 3 bases and J by 4 bases, with 6 bases of the junction left unmatched. CDR3 sequence reads: CASSAGTGVGETQYF. The CDR3 region has the DNA TGTGCCAGCAGCGCCGGGACAGGGGTAGGAGAGACCCAGTACTTC.

This clone came up a few times. V usage is TRBV6-5 and J usage is TRBJ1-4, with D possibly TRBD1 on 5 matching bases. V gave up 5 bases and J gave up 6 bases, with 13 bases separating them. Germline CDR1 MNHEY, CDR2 SVGAGI. The CDR3 length is 14 residues. The CDR3 region is CASSPAGGYEKLFF. CDR3 DNA sequence: TGTGCCAGCAGTCCTGCGGGGGGGTATGAAAAACTGTTTTTT.

The chain joins TRBV20-1 to TRBJ1-4; D gene uncertain. The CDR3 runs 11 residues. The V gene's germline CDR1 is DFQATT and CDR2 SNEGSKA (reference sequence). V lost 6 bases and J lost 7, with 9 bases in between. The CDR3: CSARVTEKLFF. The DNA of the CDR3 is TGCAGTGCCCGGGTGACTGAAAAACTGTTTTTT.

CDR3 protein: CASRYLSGLTSYEQYF. CDR3 DNA: TGTGCCAGCAGGTATCTTAGCGGGCTTACCTCCTACGAGCAGTACTTC. This rearrangement joins TRBV6-6 to TRBJ2-7; 7 bases agree with TRBD2. Per the germline V gene, CDR1 is MNHNY and CDR2 is SVGAGI (reference sequence). Losses at the gene ends were 6 bases for V and 0 bases for J; bases not matched to a gene: 11. The CDR3 runs to 16 residues.

This clone was recorded once. This rearrangement joins TRBV5-6 to TRBJ2-7, with 7 nucleotides matching TRBD1. The trim removed 6 bases at V and 6 bases at J, leaving 15 bases unmatched. The germline CDR1 and CDR2 sequences are SGHDT and YYEEEE. The CDR3 extends over 15 amino acids. The CDR3 DNA reads TGTGCCAGCATCAAATCCGGGACAGTCCTTAGCGAGCAGTACTTC. Translated, it gives CASIKSGTVLSEQYF.